This is a list of T cell receptor beta chains from one sample in a study of control samples from healthy donors and cancer patients. The data were produced by immunoSEQ multiplex PCR, yet TCRdb's version contains in-frame clones alone and is incomplete. The sample holds 70,000 or so clones, 75% to 90% seen once. The sequencing sample was made of blood. All receptors come from a man between 50 and 59 years old in good health. The CDR3 runs from the conserved cysteine through the conserved F or W. A D gene is named only where the DNA matches it firmly. Size values are once, few and many counts, or a class for expanded clones, and some rows have none.

TRBV9	TRBJ1-3	once	-	CASSVAPRQGSGNTIYF	TGTGCCAGCAGCGTAGCGCCTAGGCAGGGCTCTGGAAACACCATATATTTT
TRBV11-3	TRBJ1-4	-	TRBD1	CASSLDSGQEKLFF	TGTGCCAGCAGCTTAGATTCGGGACAGGAAAAACTGTTTTTT
TRBV30	TRBJ1-1	few	-	CAWSGGPRREAFF	TGTGCCTGGAGTGGGGGGCCCCGACGTGAAGCTTTCTTT
TRBV4-2	TRBJ2-2	once	TRBD2	CASSQASGKTGELFF	TGTGCCAGCAGCCAAGCCAGCGGGAAAACCGGGGAGCTGTTTTTT
TRBV10-2	TRBJ2-7	-	-	CASRPTGNPHEQYF	TGCGCCAGCAGACCTACAGGGAACCCCCACGAGCAGTACTTC
TRBV5-1	TRBJ1-2	-	TRBD1	CASSSEPSGTGSGYTF	TGCGCCAGCAGCTCCGAGCCATCCGGGACAGGGTCTGGCTACACCTTC
TRBV19	TRBJ1-5	few	TRBD1	CASSALGGGSSNQPQHF	TGTGCCAGTAGCGCCTTGGGAGGGGGCTCGAGCAATCAGCCCCAGCATTTT
TRBV6-5	TRBJ2-1	-	TRBD2	CASSQGLAYNEQFF	TGTGCCAGCAGTCAGGGACTAGCGTACAATGAGCAGTTCTTC
TRBV4-1	TRBJ1-5	-	-	CASSGRTVNQPQHF	TGCGCCAGCAGCGGCCGGACAGTTAATCAGCCCCAGCATTTT
TRBV6-5	TRBJ2-7	once	TRBD2	CGSSGGDEQYF	TGTGGGTCGTCGGGAGGGGACGAGCAGTACTTC
TRBV7-2	TRBJ2-5	-	-	CASSLAVQETQYF	TGTGCCAGCAGCTTGGCGGTACAAGAGACCCAGTACTTC
TRBV25-1	TRBJ2-5	-	-	CASSAQETQYF	TGTGCCAGCAGTGCACAAGAGACCCAGTACTTC
TRBV4-3	TRBJ2-5	-	TRBD1	CASSQGTDRGETQYF	TGCGCCAGCAGCCAAGGGACGGACAGGGGGGAGACCCAGTACTTC
TRBV27	TRBJ2-3	-	-	CASSLAGKYGSTDTQYF	TGTGCCAGCAGTTTAGCAGGCAAATATGGTAGCACAGATACGCAGTATTTT
TRBV2	TRBJ2-7	-	-	CASRDVLEYEQYF	TGTGCCAGCAGAGACGTTCTAGAATACGAGCAGTACTTC
TRBV5-1	TRBJ1-1	-	-	CASSLTHRVNTEAFF	TGCGCCAGCAGCTTGACGCACAGGGTGAACACTGAAGCTTTCTTT
TRBV7-2	TRBJ2-1	few	-	CASSLEGAVATNEQFF	TGTGCCAGCAGCTTAGAAGGGGCGGTAGCTACAAATGAGCAGTTCTTC
TRBV3-1/TRBV3-2	TRBJ2-1	-	-	CASSRLDEQFF	TGTGCCAGCAGCCGCTTGGATGAGCAGTTCTTC
TRBV9	TRBJ2-2	-	TRBD2	CASSVEGLAGVAELFF	TGTGCCAGCAGCGTTGAGGGCCTAGCGGGAGTAGCGGAGCTGTTTTTT
TRBV15	TRBJ1-2	-	-	CATSRGGVAANYGYTF	TGTGCCACCAGCCGAGGCGGGGTGGCAGCTAACTATGGCTACACCTTC
TRBV11-2	TRBJ2-5	-	-	CASSSPRETQYF	TGTGCCAGCAGCTCCCCCAGGGAGACCCAGTACTTC
TRBV28	TRBJ1-5	few	TRBD1	CASSPYQGAGQPQHF	TGTGCCAGCAGTCCTTATCAGGGGGCTGGTCAGCCCCAGCATTTT
TRBV11-3	TRBJ2-1	-	-	CASSLSDEQFF	TGTGCCAGCAGCTTAAGTGATGAGCAGTTCTTC
TRBV18	TRBJ2-7	-	TRBD2	CASSPLAGTTSYEQYF	TGTGCCAGCTCACCACTGGCCGGGACTACGAGCTACGAGCAGTACTTC
TRBV11-1	TRBJ2-1	-	TRBD2	CASRLARTSGRPVTQFF	TGTGCCAGCAGATTAGCGCGGACTAGCGGGAGGCCTGTGACTCAGTTCTTC
TRBV7-3	TRBJ1-1	few	-	CASSGPGVGEAFF	TGTGCCAGCAGCGGACCAGGGGTGGGTGAAGCTTTCTTT
TRBV19	TRBJ2-2	once	-	CASSIGWSGSSGELFF	TGTGCCAGTAGTATCGGGTGGTCGGGCTCCTCCGGGGAGCTGTTTTTT
TRBV7-9	TRBJ2-1	-	-	CASSTDNYNEQFF	TGTGCCAGCAGCACGGACAATTACAATGAGCAGTTCTTC
TRBV19	TRBJ2-4	-	TRBD1	CASSPRTGYKNIQYF	TGTGCCAGTAGTCCCCGGACAGGGTACAAAAACATTCAGTACTTC
TRBV30	TRBJ2-7	-	-	CAWSPVTYEQYF	TGTGCCTGGAGTCCGGTCACCTACGAGCAGTACTTC
TRBV6-4	TRBJ1-5	-	-	CASSDGLSRGQPQHF	TGTGCCAGCAGTGACGGCCTATCAAGGGGTCAGCCCCAGCATTTT
TRBV7-2	TRBJ2-3	-	TRBD2	CASSYWGGNAPDTQYF	TGTGCCAGCAGCTATTGGGGGGGAAATGCTCCAGATACGCAGTATTTT
TRBV30	TRBJ1-3	-	-	CAWSTRGLSFNTIYF	TGTGCCTGGAGTACTAGGGGTTTGAGTTTTAACACCATATATTTT
TRBV6-2/TRBV6-3	TRBJ1-6	few	-	CASSLQGGENSPLHF	TGTGCCAGCAGTTTACAAGGGGGTGAAAATTCACCCCTCCACTTT
TRBV5-4	TRBJ1-3	-	-	CASSPTGFSGNTIYF	TGTGCCAGCAGCCCTACAGGGTTTTCGGGAAACACCATATATTTT
TRBV6-5	TRBJ2-3	-	TRBD2	CASTGLAGGDTQYF	TGTGCCAGCACCGGACTAGCGGGGGGGGATACGCAGTATTTT
TRBV5-4	TRBJ1-2	-	-	CASSLADGGGYTF	TGTGCCAGCAGCTTGGCCGACGGGGGAGGCTACACCTTC
TRBV30	TRBJ2-2	-	TRBD1	CSRQGDTGELFF	TGTAGTCGGCAGGGGGACACCGGGGAGCTGTTTTTT
TRBV6-5	TRBJ1-6	-	-	CASSYSNLNSPLHF	TGTGCCAGCAGTTACTCTAACCTTAATTCACCCCTCCACTTT
TRBV5-1	TRBJ2-7	-	-	CASSLVRGDEQYF	TGCGCCAGCAGCTTAGTCAGGGGCGACGAGCAGTACTTC
TRBV19	TRBJ1-1	few	-	CASSDTQNTEAFF	TGTGCCAGTAGTGACACACAAAACACTGAAGCTTTCTTT
TRBV25-1	TRBJ1-5	-	TRBD1	CASSESGTGDRQPQHF	TGTGCCAGCAGTGAATCCGGGACAGGGGACCGGCAGCCCCAGCATTTT
TRBV7-8	TRBJ1-2	-	-	CASSRGEPYGYTF	TGTGCCAGCAGCCGAGGGGAACCATATGGCTACACCTTC
TRBV6-2/TRBV6-3	TRBJ1-2	-	-	CASSYGWGLGYTF	TGTGCCAGCAGTTACGGATGGGGGCTTGGCTACACCTTC
TRBV7-9	TRBJ2-2	-	-	CASSLEPGPNTGELFF	TGTGCCAGCAGCTTAGAGCCGGGGCCCAACACCGGGGAGCTGTTTTTT
TRBV7-9	TRBJ1-6	once	TRBD1	CASSSSTGAGSPLHF	TGTGCCAGCAGCTCCTCGACAGGGGCTGGGTCACCCCTCCACTTT